This T cell receptor beta chain was observed in a study of T cell repertoires in cytomegalovirus infection. About the research overall: Carrying CMV and the relevant HLA type showed in public TCR beta signatures.

Whole-study results and caveats: The ex vivo response showed dominance by HLA-C-restricted CMV-specific TCR beta clonotypes.

A remark on this clonotype: The antigen remains unidentified.

TCRdb re-called the reads through MiXCR, storing one row per CDR3 protein. The sample includes approximately 910,000 distinct CDR3 sequences, 30% to 40% of them seen just once. This CDR3 region has 13 residues. Germline values: CDR1 LGHNT, CDR2 FRNRAP. Trimming pared 6 bases from V and 4 bases from J, leaving 10 bases between. Material: cultured CD8+ T cells from PBMCs, obtained from culture after CMV antigen stimulation. The chain links TRBV12-5 to TRBJ1-3, with D uncertain. The TCR comes from a human donor in good health (CMV status not recorded). Some clones in this sample may be carry-over from other donors' samples. CDR3 sequence: CASGFREGNTIYF. The CDR3 DNA is TGTGCTAGTGGGTTTCGGGAGGGAAACACCATATATTTT. The variable domain in full, with the rest retrieved from reference TRBV12-5 and TRBJ1-3, is DARVTQTPRHKVTEMGQEVTMRCQPILGHNTVFWYRQTMMQGLELLAYFRNRAPLDDSGMPKDRFSAEMPDATLATLKIQPSEPRDSAVYFCASGFREGNTIYFGEGSWLTVV.